This passage covers 27 T cell receptor beta chains from one sample sequenced in a study of response to subunit inactivated influenza vaccine. TCRdb analysed the RT-PCR reads with MiXCR anew, one entry per CDR3 protein. The table lists about 830,000 distinct CDR3 sequences, approximately 17% of them singletons. This specimen consisted of PBMCs from blood, obtained 4 to 6 days after vaccination. The receptor set was obtained from a man in his forties or fifties who received an inactivated influenza vaccine.

This clonotype was recorded a few times. V gene TRBV28 combines with J gene TRBJ2-7, with D possibly TRBD1 on 5 matching bases. Germline assignment: CDR1 MDHEN and CDR2 SYDVKM. This CDR3 comprises 13 residues. The germline V and J ends were trimmed by 2 bases and 5 bases, with 10 bases remaining between them. For the CDR3, the DNA is TGTGCCAGCAGTTTAGGGGCCAGGAACGAGCAGTACTTC. Translated: CASSLGARNEQYF. The full variable domain, completed using reference TRBV28 and TRBJ2-7, is DVKVTQSSRYLVKRTGEKVFLECVQDMDHENMFWYRQDPGLGLRLIYFSYDVKMKEKGDIPEGYSVSREKKERFSLILESASTNQTSMYLCASSLGARNEQYFGPGTRLTVT.

This clonotype was found many times. This sequence joins TRBV5-1 and TRBJ1-1; D is ambiguous. The CDR3 spans 15 residues. The V gene's germline CDR1 is SGHRS and CDR2 YFSETQ. V was shortened by 4 bases and J by 0 bases, with 13 bases between the two germline ends. CDR3 DNA sequence: TGCGCCAGCAGCCTGGGCGGCGGAGTGAACACTGAAGCTTTCTTT. Amino acids: CASSLGGGVNTEAFF.

In this sample, this clonotype turned up a few times. This chain links TRBV7-3 with TRBJ2-7; 8 bases fit TRBD1. Germline CDR1 is SGHTA and CDR2 is FQGTGA. The CDR3 runs 15 residues. The V and J ends lost 2 bases and 3 bases, in that order; junction bases with no gene match: 6. CDR3: CASSLSAGGGYEQYF. The CDR3 nucleotides are TGTGCCAGCAGCTTATCAGCAGGGGGCGGCTACGAGCAGTACTTC.

V and J are TRBV7-2 and TRBJ1-1; 7 nucleotides agree with TRBD1. Germline loops: CDR1 SGHTA, CDR2 FQGNSA. Losses at the gene ends were 3 bases for V and 4 bases for J; bases not matched to a gene: 5. The CDR3 loop spans 14 amino acids. CDR3 in DNA: TGTGCCAGCAGCTTTGACAGGGAGGGCACTGAAGCTTTCTTT. It specifies CASSFDREGTEAFF.

The chain has TRBV6-5 and TRBJ2-5, with 9 bases that match TRBD2. Germline V gives CDR1 MNHEY, CDR2 SVGAGI. The CDR3 has 16 amino acids. The trim removed 2 bases at V and 4 bases at J, leaving 8 bases unmatched. CDR3 residues: CASSYQASGIGETQYF. The CDR3 coding sequence is TGTGCCAGCAGTTACCAGGCTAGCGGGATCGGAGAGACCCAGTACTTC.

This clonotype was counted at least ten times. J is TRBJ2-1 and V is TRBV6-2 or TRBV6-3, with unresolved D. Per the germline V gene, CDR1 is MNHEY and CDR2 is SVGEGT. Trimming shortened V by 5 bases and J by 9 bases, and 8 bases separated the two germline ends. The CDR3 consists of 11 residues. The CDR3 sequence is CASSPLFEQFF. The CDR3 DNA is TGTGCCAGCAGTCCCTTGTTTGAGCAGTTCTTC.

This clonotype has at least ten counts. The chain is built from TRBV28 and TRBJ2-7; TRBD1 aligns across 9 bases. The V gene's germline CDR1 is MDHEN and CDR2 SYDVKM. V lost 6 bases to trimming and J lost 5 bases; unmatched junction nucleotides: 11. The CDR3 consists of 15 residues. Written as DNA, the CDR3 is TGTGCCAGCAGCCCGACAGGGGGTAGGAGGAACGAGCAGTACTTC. This translates into CASSPTGGRRNEQYF.

V usage is TRBV7-2 and J usage is TRBJ2-3, with 9 bases identical to TRBD2. Germline V gene data show CDR1 as SGHTA and CDR2 as FQGNSA. The V and J ends lost 1 base and 6 bases, in that order; junction bases with no gene match: 8. This CDR3 is built from 16 residues. The CDR3 loop reads CASSLVGSSGVDTQYF. In DNA, the CDR3 is TGTGCCAGCAGCTTAGTGGGGTCTAGCGGGGTGGATACGCAGTATTTT.

This chain joins TRBV12-3 or TRBV12-4 and TRBJ1-2; D is unresolved. Trimming stripped 0 bases from V and 3 bases from J, with 11 bases between. There are 15 residues in the CDR3. For the CDR3, the DNA is TGTGCCAGCAGTTTAGCCCCTCAGGACTACTATGGCTACACCTTC. This sequence encodes CASSLAPQDYYGYTF.

This clonotype was detected a few times. The chain links TRBV20-1 to TRBJ2-7, with 13 nucleotides matching TRBD2. The germline gives CDR1 DFQATT, CDR2 SNEGSKA (reference sequence). V was pared by 4 bases and J by 4 bases, with 4 bases of the junction left unmatched. The CDR3 is 14 amino acids. In DNA, the CDR3 is TGCAGTGCTACCTTGGGACTAGCGGGGTACGAGCAGTACTTC. Its translation is CSATLGLAGYEQYF.

This chain uses TRBV7-2 with TRBJ1-3; D gene unclear. Trimming stripped 5 bases from V and 2 bases from J, with 13 bases between. The germline gives CDR1 SGHTA, CDR2 FQGNSA. The CDR3 totals 15 residues. The CDR3 sequence: CASSPWLGAGNTIYF. The CDR3 DNA reads TGTGCCAGCAGCCCGTGGCTTGGGGCTGGAAACACCATATATTTT.

This rearrangement joins TRBV20-1 to TRBJ2-7, with D tentatively TRBD1 or TRBD2 (5 bases each). The germline gives CDR1 DFQATT, CDR2 SNEGSKA (reference sequence). Trimming removed 3 bases from V and 3 bases from J, with 15 bases in between. The CDR3 spans 14 residues. The CDR3 coding sequence is TGCAGTGCTAGCCGGGGCCTCAGGGACTACGAGCAGTACTTC. It encodes CSASRGLRDYEQYF.

CDR3 loop: CASSDQPRTYEQYF. For the CDR3, the DNA is TGTGCCAGCAGTGATCAGCCACGAACCTACGAGCAGTACTTC. This chain joins TRBV6-1 and TRBJ2-7; D not certain. This CDR3 region has 14 residues. Trimming took 3 bases from V and 2 from J, leaving 11 bases between them. In germline, CDR1 is MNHNS, CDR2 SASEGT.

The rearrangement joins TRBV6-2 or TRBV6-3 to TRBJ1-5, with a weak D call TRBD1 (6 bases). Per germline, CDR1 MNHEY and CDR2 SVGEGT. The CDR3 totals 13 residues. Trimming removed 7 bases at V and 6 bases at J, with 13 bases between. This CDR3 is CASNDVGAQPQHF. As DNA, the CDR3 is TGTGCCAGCAACGACGTGGGGGCTCAGCCCCAGCATTTT.

The chain links TRBV10-3 to TRBJ2-1; weak D call: TRBD1 (6 bases). V was pared by 2 bases and J by 3 bases, with 17 bases between. Looked up from germline, CDR1 is ENHRY and CDR2 is SYGVKD. This CDR3 spans 17 amino acids. In DNA form, the CDR3 reads TGTGCCATCAGTGAGAAAGGGAGCTTAGGGGGCTACAATGAGCAGTTCTTC. Its protein product is CAISEKGSLGGYNEQFF.

This clonotype has only a few counts. The chain has TRBV10-3 and TRBJ2-5, with 7 nucleotides matching TRBD2. Trimming removed 4 bases from V and 3 bases from J; junction bases left unmatched: 2. Per germline, CDR1 ENHRY and CDR2 SYGVKD. This CDR3 contains 13 residues. The CDR3 spells CAISGGGEETQYF. CDR3 DNA sequence: TGTGCCATCAGTGGGGGAGGGGAAGAGACCCAGTACTTC.

This clonotype appeared a few times. The V call is TRBV7-8, the J call TRBJ1-3; no reliable D call. The CDR3 spans 15 residues. V was cut by 5 bases and J by 0 bases, with 11 bases left in between. CDR1 is SGHVS, CDR2 FQNEAQ, per germline. CDR3: CASSANPYSGNTIYF. The CDR3 DNA reads as TGTGCCAGCAGCGCCAATCCTTACTCTGGAAACACCATATATTTT.

This chain connects TRBV5-1 to TRBJ2-5; 9 bases fit TRBD1. CDR3 length: 18 residues. The germline V gene encodes CDR1 SGHRS and CDR2 YFSETQ. V lost 1 base to trimming and J lost 2 bases; unmatched junction nucleotides: 12. The CDR3 sequence is CASSLMQTGGGRQETQYF. The DNA of the CDR3 is TGCGCCAGCAGCTTGATGCAAACAGGGGGCGGAAGGCAAGAGACCCAGTACTTC.

The chain carries TRBV7-2 and TRBJ2-7; maybe TRBD1 (5 bases). Germline-derived CDR1 and CDR2 are SGHTA and FQGNSA. V lost 5 bases to trimming and J lost 5 bases, with 16 bases between them. The CDR3 totals 14 residues. This CDR3 is CASSPPPGRHEQYF. The CDR3 nucleotides read TGTGCCAGCAGCCCCCCGCCAGGGCGGCACGAGCAGTACTTC.

The chain has TRBV20-1 and TRBJ1-1; D is unclear. Germline CDR1 DFQATT, CDR2 SNEGSKA (reference sequence). V was pared by 0 bases and J by 5 bases, with 10 bases between. The CDR3 runs to 13 residues. DNA of the CDR3: TGCAGTGCTAGAGATCATACGGGGACTGAAGCTTTCTTT. Translated, it gives CSARDHTGTEAFF.

The chain has TRBV20-1 and TRBJ2-3; possible D gene TRBD2, 5 bases. CDR1 and CDR2 (germline): DFQATT, SNEGSKA (reference sequence). CDR3 length: 15 amino acids. V was pared by 5 bases and J by 4 bases, with 19 bases between. In DNA, the CDR3 is TGCAGTGCTCCGCTGTCTTTGCGGGCCCCAGATACGCAGTATTTT. It specifies CSAPLSLRAPDTQYF.

The chain carries TRBV7-6 and TRBJ2-1, with TRBD1 as a possible D gene (6 bases). The CDR3 is 12 amino acids. Trimming pared 5 bases from V and 6 bases from J, leaving 8 bases between. CDR1 and CDR2 (germline): SGHVS, FNYEAQ. CDR3 nucleotides: TGTGCCAGCAGCACAGGGTCCAATGAGCAGTTCTTC. Amino acid sequence: CASSTGSNEQFF.

This clonotype came up a few times. This rearrangement joins TRBV11-2 to TRBJ1-2; 8 bases are a match to TRBD1. The V and J ends lost 0 bases and 8 bases, in that order; junction bases with no gene match: 2. Germline loops: CDR1 SGHAT, CDR2 FQNNGV. This CDR3 is built from 13 residues. CDR3 sequence: CASSLDRGQGYTF. The CDR3 DNA reads as TGTGCCAGCAGCTTAGACAGGGGGCAAGGCTACACCTTC.

The genes are TRBV7-2 and TRBJ2-5; D not resolved. The CDR3 is 14 amino acids. The V end lost 6 bases, the J end lost 2 bases, and 13 bases lay between the germline ends. Germline assignment: CDR1 SGHTA and CDR2 FQGNSA. Here the CDR3 reads CASSRGAAQETQYF. DNA of the CDR3: TGTGCCAGCAGTAGAGGCGCAGCTCAAGAGACCCAGTACTTC.

V is TRBV15 and J is TRBJ2-1; 8 bases match TRBD2. The V gene end was trimmed by 5 bases and the J gene end by 6 bases; junction bases not matched to a gene: 12. The CDR3 totals 16 residues. CDR1 is LNHNV, CDR2 YYDKDF, per germline (reference sequence). The CDR3 loop is CATSPQGASGLNEQFF. The CDR3 DNA is TGTGCCACCAGCCCCCAAGGAGCTAGCGGGCTCAATGAGCAGTTCTTC.

The table lists this clonotype with a few counts. This rearrangement joins TRBV10-3 to TRBJ1-5; D gene uncertain. V lost 0 bases, J lost 5 bases, and 8 bases lay in between. In germline, CDR1 is ENHRY, CDR2 SYGVKD. This CDR3 has 14 amino acids. Here the CDR3 DNA reads TGTGCCATCAGTGAGTCCGGGAGGGATCAGCCCCAGCATTTT. It specifies CAISESGRDQPQHF.

As to this clonotype: One end of the junction fails to match germline, which may point to a read error. J is TRBJ1-2 and V is TRBV6-4; D not certain. Germline assignment: CDR1 MRHNA and CDR2 SNTAGT. The CDR3 totals 15 residues. The CDR3 protein is CSSKADLGGSYGYTF. In nucleotides, the CDR3 is TGTTCCAGTAAAGCAGATTTAGGTGGAAGCTATGGCTACACCTTC.